What follows are 11 T cell receptor beta chains derived from one specimen sequenced in a study of Ad26.COV2.S vaccination and SARS-CoV-2 variants. Produced via immunoSEQ multiplex PCR; TCRdb's table is partial and in-frame only. The sample carries roughly 100,000 clones, around 82% recorded once. The sample was peripheral blood, taken after recovery from COVID-19. The receptors originated from a human donor who had recovered from COVID-19.

CDR3 nucleotides: TGTGCCAGCAGCCGGGGGGTTCAGGGGGCTAATGAGCAGTTCTTC. Its translation: CASSRGVQGANEQFF. The chain employs TRBV5-4 and TRBJ2-1; possible D gene TRBD1, 8 bases. The CDR3 sequence is 15 residues long. The germline V gene has CDR1 SGHNT and CDR2 YYREEE (reference sequence). V lost 4 bases, J lost 7 bases, and 18 bases lay in between.

The count of this clone is one. V usage is TRBV7-3 and J usage is TRBJ1-3, with D maybe TRBD1 (5 bases). Trimming took 0 bases from V and 8 from J, leaving 14 bases between them. The CDR3 consists of 15 residues. Germline CDR1 and CDR2: SGHTA and FQGTGA. The CDR3 sequence: CASSLTGGSQHTIYF. The CDR3, as DNA: TGTGCCAGCAGCTTAACGGGGGGGAGTCAACACACCATATATTTT.

This chain joins TRBV2 and TRBJ1-4; possibly TRBD1 for D (5 bases). Trimming cost V 7 bases and J 4 bases, with 10 bases left between them. CDR3 length: 13 residues. The germline gives CDR1 SNHLY, CDR2 FYNNEI. In nucleotides, the CDR3 is TGTGCCAGCATGGGGCCCATTAATGAAAAACTGTTTTTT. Translating it yields CASMGPINEKLFF.

This chain joins TRBV7-2 and TRBJ1-1; 8 bases fit TRBD1. Trimming cost V 5 bases and J 4 bases; bases outside gene matches: 6. The germline V gene has CDR1 SGHTA and CDR2 FQGNSA. This CDR3 is built from 14 residues. This CDR3 reads CASSVRGRGTEAFF. For the CDR3, the DNA is TGTGCCAGCAGCGTCAGGGGGCGCGGCACTGAAGCTTTCTTT.

The V and J genes are TRBV4-1 and TRBJ1-2; 7 bases agree with TRBD1. This CDR3 is built from 15 residues. The germline V gene has CDR1 MGHRA and CDR2 YSYEKL. V was clipped by 2 bases and J by 8 bases; unmatched bases: 11. The CDR3 sequence: CASSQTTTGNRGYTF. CDR3 DNA sequence: TGCGCCAGCAGCCAAACTACGACAGGGAACAGGGGCTACACCTTC.

This clone was counted only a few times. V gene TRBV6-5 combines with J gene TRBJ2-2, with 10 positions matching TRBD2. The CDR3 spans 15 residues. Trimming cost V 7 bases and J 4 bases; bases outside gene matches: 6. The germline gives CDR1 MNHEY, CDR2 SVGAGI. CDR3 nucleotide sequence: TGTGCCAGCAAGACACTAGCGGGGCTCACCGGGGAGCTGTTTTTT. Translating it yields CASKTLAGLTGELFF.

This chain connects TRBV6-1 to TRBJ1-2; TRBD1 might be the D (5 bases). Germline CDR1 reads MNHNS; CDR2 reads SASEGT. There are 13 residues in the CDR3. Trimming took 5 bases from V and 4 from J, leaving 11 bases between them. CDR3 sequence: CASSLPGLYGYTF. The CDR3 bases are TGTGCCAGCAGTTTGCCGGGACTCTATGGCTACACCTTC.

The J gene is TRBJ1-6, the V gene TRBV30; D gene uncertain. The CDR3 totals 14 residues. Per the germline V gene, CDR1 is GTSNPN and CDR2 is SVGIG (reference sequence). Between the trimmed V and J ends, which lost 4 bases and 7 bases, there was a span of 14 bases. As DNA, the CDR3 is TGTGCCTGGACCGAGGGTTGGCAAAATTCACCCCTCCACTTT. This sequence encodes CAWTEGWQNSPLHF.

This rearrangement joins TRBV4-2 to TRBJ2-3; 9 bases map to TRBD1. The CDR3 contains 18 residues. With 0 bases clipped from V and 3 bases from J, the junction kept 10 bases outside the gene matches. CDR1 is LGHNA, CDR2 YNFKEQ, per germline. For the CDR3, the DNA is TGTGCCAGCAGCCAAGACTGGGACAGGGTGGTTCGGACAGATACGCAGTATTTT. Protein sequence: CASSQDWDRVVRTDTQYF.

The V gene is TRBV27, the J gene TRBJ2-7, with a tentative D call TRBD1 (6 bases). From germline, CDR1 is MNHEY and CDR2 SMNVEV (reference sequence). The V and J ends lost 7 bases and 4 bases respectively, with 14 bases between them. The CDR3 runs to 13 residues. The CDR3 here is CASKSRGTYEQYF. The CDR3 DNA is TGTGCCAGCAAATCCAGGGGAACGTACGAGCAGTACTTC.

V gene TRBV30 combines with J gene TRBJ2-7; D is unresolved. The CDR3 loop spans 12 amino acids. Germline lookup yields CDR1 GTSNPN and CDR2 SVGIG (reference sequence). V gave up 1 base and J gave up 3 bases, with 7 bases separating them. The chain's CDR3 is CAWSAMIYEQYF. The CDR3 DNA reads TGTGCCTGGAGTGCTATGATCTACGAGCAGTACTTC.